The 24 T cell receptor beta chains below come from one sample, sequenced in a study of cytomegalovirus exposure and HLA in healthy donors (dated by TCRdb to 2015 to 2018). The method behind the library was the immunoSEQ multiplex PCR assay. A mixture of 60 forward primers for TCR Vbeta segments and 13 reverse primers for TCR Jbeta segments was used in the multiplex PCR. Held by TCRdb, this immuneACCESS table contains in-frame sequences only and omits some clones. Under half of the omission traces to an unresolved V gene where checked; the cause of the rest is unknown. The table for this sample lists around 150,000 clones; 70% to 80% of them were counted only once. The top ten constitute 2.2% of the sample. The sample taken for sequencing was PBMCs. These receptors all stem from a young man in good health and CMV-seronegative.

The DNA of the CDR3 is TGTGCCAGCGCGCAGGGGAACACTGAAGCTTTCTTT. This translates into CASAQGNTEAFF. V usage is TRBV7-9 and J usage is TRBJ1-1; D possibly corresponds to TRBD1 (5 bases). Trimming took off 8 bases at V and 1 base at J, with 8 bases between the two ends. The CDR3 has 12 amino acids. Germline V lookup: CDR1 SEHNR, CDR2 FQNEAQ (reference sequence).

V and J are TRBV7-6 and TRBJ2-7; 8 positions agree with TRBD2. The V gene end was trimmed by 1 base and the J gene end by 2 bases; junction bases not matched to a gene: 13. CDR3 length equals 18 residues. CDR1 is SGHVS, CDR2 FNYEAQ, per germline. In DNA, the CDR3 is TGTGCCAGCAGCTTAGGGGCCTTTACCCCGGGACTAGCCTACGAGCAGTACTTC. This translates into CASSLGAFTPGLAYEQYF.

The CDR3 DNA sequence: TGTGCCAGCAGCCAAGTAGATTCAGGGGCAGGCTATGGCTACACCTTC. This sequence encodes CASSQVDSGAGYGYTF. The chain recombines TRBV4-2 with TRBJ1-2, with D perhaps matching TRBD1 (6 bases). V was trimmed by 1 base and J by 4 bases, leaving 16 bases between them. The CDR3 runs 16 residues. In germline, CDR1 is LGHNA, CDR2 YNFKEQ.

This chain joins TRBV7-8 and TRBJ2-3; TRBD1 might be the D (7 bases). The CDR3 runs 17 residues. The V end was cut by 1 base, the J end by 4 bases, with 18 bases between. Germline CDR1 reads SGHVS; CDR2 reads FQNEAQ. The CDR3 nucleotides are TGTGCCAGCAGCTTAGTGGGCGCGGGCAGGGGGGCAGATACGCAGTATTTT. It specifies CASSLVGAGRGADTQYF.

This chain links TRBV6-5 with TRBJ2-5, with TRBD2 as a possible D gene (6 bases). Judging by the DNA end, TRBJ2-7 fits better; the J call may be wrong. This CDR3 is built from 15 residues. Germline V gene lookup returns CDR1 MNHEY and CDR2 SVGAGI. DNA of the CDR3: TGTGCCAGCAGTTACCGACTAGGCGTTGACTACGAGCAGTACTTC. It codes for CASSYRLGVDYEQYF.

This clone occurred once. The chain is built from TRBV18 and TRBJ2-5, with 11 nucleotides matching TRBD2. Losses at the gene ends were 4 bases for V and 5 bases for J; bases not matched to a gene: 9. The germline CDR1 and CDR2 sequences are KGHSH and LQKENI. The CDR3 totals 16 residues. The CDR3 spells CASSLRSLAGGETQYF. The CDR3 DNA is TGTGCCAGCTCACTCCGTTCCCTAGCGGGAGGTGAGACCCAGTACTTC.

The genes are TRBV2 and TRBJ2-3; 7 nucleotides agree with TRBD1. The CDR3 is made up of 14 amino acids. CDR1 SNHLY and CDR2 FYNNEI come from the germline V gene. The V and J ends lost 5 bases and 3 bases, in that order; junction bases with no gene match: 5. The CDR3 is CASSSETGTDTQYF. CDR3 nucleotide sequence: TGTGCCAGCAGTTCGGAGACAGGGACAGATACGCAGTATTTT.

V gene TRBV4-3 combines with J gene TRBJ1-2, with D hard to call. Germline loops: CDR1 LGHNA, CDR2 YSLEER. This CDR3 comprises 13 residues. V lost 3 bases and J 4 bases, leaving 9 bases between the germline ends. The CDR3 coding sequence is TGCGCCAGCAGCCACGAGCCGCCCTATGGCTACACCTTC. The encoded protein is CASSHEPPYGYTF.

CDR3 nucleotides: TGTGCCAGCCTCGCAGGGAATCAGCCCCAGCATTTT. Amino acids: CASLAGNQPQHF. This rearrangement joins TRBV6-1 to TRBJ1-5; perhaps TRBD1 as D (5 bases). The CDR3 contains 12 residues. CDR1 is MNHNS, CDR2 SASEGT, per germline. Trimming left V 8 bases short and J 4 bases short, with 9 bases between.

The chain is built from TRBV29-1 and TRBJ2-1; 12 positions match TRBD1. This CDR3 comprises 16 residues. V lost 2 bases to trimming and J lost 8 bases; unmatched junction nucleotides: 10. Germline V gene sequence: CDR1 SQVTM, CDR2 ANQGSEA. CDR3 loop: CSVERRGGQGAYEQFF. The CDR3 nucleotides are TGCAGCGTTGAACGAAGAGGGGGACAGGGGGCATATGAGCAGTTCTTC.

The rearrangement links TRBV6-1 to TRBJ1-2, with 9 bases fitting TRBD1. This CDR3 comprises 13 residues. With V trimmed by 7 bases and J by 4 bases, 4 bases remained unmatched. The germline V gene encodes CDR1 MNHNS and CDR2 SASEGT. Here the CDR3 DNA reads TGTGCCAGCACCCCGGACAGGGGCTATGGCTACACCTTC. As protein: CASTPDRGYGYTF.

The sample holds a few counts of this clone. The chain has TRBV5-1 and TRBJ1-1; 9 bases align to TRBD1. In germline, CDR1 is SGHRS, CDR2 YFSETQ. The trim removed 4 bases at V and 1 base at J, leaving 5 bases unmatched. CDR3 length: 15 amino acids. The CDR3 protein is CASSPGQGSNTEAFF. CDR3 coding DNA: TGCGCCAGCAGCCCGGGACAGGGATCGAACACTGAAGCTTTCTTT.

The CDR3 nucleotides are TGTGCCAGCAGCCAAGGACAGAGAGAGACCCAGTACTTC. Its protein is CASSQGQRETQYF. V and J are TRBV11-2 and TRBJ2-5, with D possibly TRBD1 on 6 matching bases. Trimming removed 5 bases from V and 4 bases from J, with 11 bases in between. The germline gives CDR1 SGHAT, CDR2 FQNNGV. The CDR3 totals 13 residues.

In this sample, this clone turned up once. This chain uses TRBV14 with TRBJ2-1; TRBD2 aligns across 10 bases. With V trimmed by 1 base and J by 9 bases, 9 bases remained unmatched. The germline V gene encodes CDR1 SGHDN and CDR2 FVKESK. The CDR3 is 16 residues long. CDR3 amino acids: CASSQVRAGGQVEQFF. The CDR3 DNA reads as TGTGCCAGCAGCCAAGTTAGAGCGGGAGGGCAAGTTGAGCAGTTCTTC.

The chain employs TRBV19 and TRBJ1-5; D might be TRBD1 (5 bases). CDR1 LNHDA and CDR2 SQIVND come from the germline V gene (reference sequence). The CDR3 consists of 17 residues. Trimming left V 5 bases short and J 3 bases short, with 20 bases between. CDR3 DNA: TGTGCCAGTAGTCCATCTATAGGTGCAGGGATCAATCAGCCCCAGCATTTT. It is translated as CASSPSIGAGINQPQHF.

The J gene is TRBJ2-5, the V gene TRBV5-8; a weak D match, TRBD1 (6 bases). This CDR3 comprises 14 residues. Trimming pared 4 bases from V and 7 bases from J, leaving 17 bases between. Germline CDR1 and CDR2: SGHTS and YDEGEE. CDR3 sequence reads: CASSLEGGRVTQYF. The DNA for the CDR3 is TGTGCCAGCAGCCTGGAAGGGGGACGGGTGACCCAGTACTTC.

The gene calls are TRBV7-9 and TRBJ1-4, with 7 bases matching TRBD1. V lost 5 bases and J lost 4; bases outside the gene matches: 7. The germline V gene has CDR1 SEHNR and CDR2 FQNEAQ (reference sequence). The CDR3 runs to 15 residues. The CDR3 reads CASSPGRDSNEKLFF. Here the CDR3 DNA reads TGTGCCAGCAGCCCGGGGCGGGACAGTAATGAAAAACTGTTTTTT.

The chain links TRBV5-1 to TRBJ2-3; 9 bases fit TRBD1. CDR1 SGHRS and CDR2 YFSETQ come from the germline V gene. V lost 3 bases, J lost 2 bases, and 4 bases stayed unmatched. This CDR3 is 15 amino acids long. The CDR3 DNA reads as TGCGCCAGCAGCTCAACAGGGGGCCCCACAGATACGCAGTATTTT. Translating it yields CASSSTGGPTDTQYF.

The chain is built from TRBV5-1 and TRBJ1-4, with D possibly being TRBD1 (5 bases). The V end lost 2 bases, the J end lost 7 bases, and 9 bases lay between the germline ends. In germline, CDR1 is SGHRS, CDR2 YFSETQ. This CDR3 comprises 13 residues. The CDR3 sequence: CASSFQGGEKLFF. The CDR3 nucleotides read TGCGCCAGCAGCTTCCAGGGAGGTGAAAAACTGTTTTTT.

The gene calls are TRBV27 and TRBJ2-7; D may be TRBD1 (6 bases). V was clipped by 0 bases and J by 5 bases, with 8 bases between them. The CDR3 contains 13 residues. Germline lookup yields CDR1 MNHEY and CDR2 SMNVEV (reference sequence). The CDR3 sequence is CASSLSQGHEQYF. CDR3 sequence (DNA): TGTGCCAGCAGTTTATCACAGGGACACGAGCAGTACTTC.

The chain has TRBV25-1 and TRBJ2-7; 11 nucleotides agree with TRBD2. This CDR3 comprises 16 residues. Trimming took 1 base from V and 5 from J; bases not matched to a gene: 7. CDR1 MGHDK and CDR2 SYGVNS come from the germline V gene. CDR3 nucleotide sequence: TGTGCCAGCAGTGAATTACGTACTAGCGGGAGAGACGAGCAGTACTTC. Its protein is CASSELRTSGRDEQYF.

DNA of the CDR3: TGTGCCAGCAGCTTAGCGGGGGGGAGCAATCAGCCCCAGCATTTT. It codes for CASSLAGGSNQPQHF. This chain uses TRBV7-2 with TRBJ1-5; D might be TRBD1 (5 bases). Looked up from germline, CDR1 is SGHTA and CDR2 is FQGNSA. Trimming removed 0 bases from V and 1 base from J, with 7 bases in between. CDR3 length: 15 amino acids.

V is TRBV5-5 and J is TRBJ2-5; D remains ambiguous. Germline CDR1 SGHKS, CDR2 YYEKEE (reference sequence). Trimming removed 3 bases from V and 2 bases from J, with 17 bases in between. The CDR3 sequence is 16 residues long. CDR3 in DNA: TGTGCCAGCAGCTCCTTTACCGCCGGTACGCAAGAGACCCAGTACTTC. It specifies CASSSFTAGTQETQYF.

J is TRBJ2-5 and V is TRBV11-2, with D possibly matching TRBD1 (6 bases). The V and J ends lost 5 bases and 1 base respectively, with 17 bases between them. This CDR3 has 16 amino acids. Germline CDR1 reads SGHAT; CDR2 reads FQNNGV. The CDR3 protein is CASSPRARTVQETQYF. The CDR3 nucleotides are TGTGCCAGCAGCCCTAGAGCCAGGACAGTCCAAGAGACCCAGTACTTC.